This TCR beta chain was captured by sequencing in a study of T cells in Graves' hyperthyroidism and ophthalmopathy (dated by TCRdb to between 2018 and 2021). Concerning the study at large: Peripheral blood was collected at initial diagnosis, before any treatment. TCR V-J signatures able to tell the groups apart were searched for in a discovery cohort of 100 patients, of whom over 40 had Graves' ophthalmopathy and 55 to 60 had stable Graves' hyperthyroidism. The approximately 100 discovery patients were randomly divided into training and test sets at a 7:3 ratio. In addition, the study compared T-cell repertoires in thyroid tissue and in blood from six Graves' hyperthyroidism patients. Once sampling was done, hyperthyroidism patients were given methimazole at a starting dose of 30 mg daily, whereas ophthalmopathy patients were given high-dose intravenous methylprednisolone. TCR Vbeta CDR3 sequencing of 120 to 150 peripheral blood samples (43 ophthalmopathy, about 75 hyperthyroidism and approximately 17 progressor patients) is reported in the paper. Prospective prediction of ophthalmopathy was tested in an independent validation cohort of under 20 hyperthyroidism patients and 15 to 17 patients who later progressed to ophthalmopathy. The full study reports these points: In validation, progression to ophthalmopathy was predicted by the model with around 71% sensitivity and roughly 76% specificity, a median of about 6.8 months before onset. Most expanded thyroid clonotypes (frequency above 0.001) were also detected in blood, suggesting blood repertoires may reflect thyroid immune responses. Sample size was not statistically predetermined, and blinding of investigators to group allocation was not performed. In cross-validation, a model built on a 13 V-J signature told ophthalmopathy apart from stable hyperthyroidism with approximately 90% sensitivity and about 81% specificity, and in testing the same model reached 80%/75%.

Stable Graves' hyperthyroidism was defined as no progression to ophthalmopathy during 18 months of follow-up. Hyperthyroidism patients were aged 18 to 65 years and newly diagnosed, with disease duration of less than 2 months. Any patient with an uncontrolled infection, another autoimmune disease, pregnancy or lactation was excluded. Diagnoses relied on clinical symptoms, serum thyroxine and TRAb, thyroid ultrasound and orbital computed tomography. PBMCs were separated from roughly 10 ml of fresh peripheral blood using Ficoll-Paque density gradient centrifugation. Trizol reagent was used to extract total RNA, and RNA quality was then checked on an Agilent 2100 Bioanalyzer. The germline V gene gives CDR1 as MDHEN and CDR2 as SYDVKM. V loses 4 bases, J loses 0 bases, and the germline ends lie 9 bases apart. Including the terminal cysteine and phenylalanine, the CDR3 comprises 15 residues. Only CDR3 DNA is held: 45 bases, read in frame from base 1.

The TCR beta CDR3 regions were amplified from the RNA transcripts. For the first round of RT-PCR on the TCR CDR3, the HTBI primer set was used together with the Qiagen OneStep RT-PCR kit. Libraries were constructed in a second round of multiplex PCR, after which size selection and purification were carried out. Sequencing of the libraries was done on an Illumina HiSeq2000 using paired-end 100 bp reads. Regarding the original processing steps: SOAPnuke was used to process the raw data, removing reads that contained adapters or uncalled bases, had a mean Phred below 15, or lacked an exact match to the constant primer or identifier. High-quality paired reads were merged using COPE v1.2.5, and each unique nucleotide sequence was defined as a clonotype. Clonotypes were aligned to IMGT TRBV, TRBD and TRBJ reference segments using MiTCR v1.1. Only V-J combinations with frequency above 0.0001, covering 99% to 99.2% of repertoires, were analysed. The TCS score was defined as F50 (clonal expansion) divided by E x V (chaos), with BLOSUM62-based TCRdist calculated between CDR3 peptides within each V-J. Welch's t-statistics and random forest reduced 450 to 600 V-J features to some 14, which were used in a naive Bayes classifier (R e1071). TCRdb ran its own pipeline on the public reads, namely fastp trimming at Q25 and MiXCR clone calling, and kept in-frame beta chains. Entries are consolidated by CDR3 protein sequence, retaining the most common genes and DNA. V and J calls and clone size were set by TCRdb, not the authors. Present in this sample are more than 350,000 distinct CDR3 sequences, more than 12% of which were seen just once. 32% of the sample is in the top ten clones.

In its sample, this clonotype was seen a few times. The target of this receptor is not known. No base quality information exists; no much larger clone differs at one position. The chain uses TRBV28 and TRBJ2-2, with no D gene named confidently. Sequenced input: blood. The clonotype was recovered from a woman in her twenties or thirties with Graves' hyperthyroidism. The DNA sequence follows: TGTGCCAGCAGTTATGGTAAAGCGAACACCGGGGAGCTGTTTTTT. This yields the protein CASSYGKANTGELFF.